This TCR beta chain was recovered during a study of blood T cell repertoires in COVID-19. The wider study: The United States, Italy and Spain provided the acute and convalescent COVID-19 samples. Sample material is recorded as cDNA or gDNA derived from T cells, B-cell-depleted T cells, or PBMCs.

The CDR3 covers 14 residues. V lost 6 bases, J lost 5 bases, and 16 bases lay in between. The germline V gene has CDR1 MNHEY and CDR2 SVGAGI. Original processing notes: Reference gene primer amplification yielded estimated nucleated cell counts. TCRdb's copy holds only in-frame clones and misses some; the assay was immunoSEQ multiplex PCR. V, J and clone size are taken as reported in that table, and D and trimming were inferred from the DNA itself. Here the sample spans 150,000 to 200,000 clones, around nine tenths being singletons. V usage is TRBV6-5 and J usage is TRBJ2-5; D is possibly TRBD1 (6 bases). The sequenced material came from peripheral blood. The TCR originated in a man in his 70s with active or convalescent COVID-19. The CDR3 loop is CASSARGTGETQYF. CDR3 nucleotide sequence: TGTGCCAGCAGCGCCAGGGGAACGGGTGAGACCCAGTACTTC.